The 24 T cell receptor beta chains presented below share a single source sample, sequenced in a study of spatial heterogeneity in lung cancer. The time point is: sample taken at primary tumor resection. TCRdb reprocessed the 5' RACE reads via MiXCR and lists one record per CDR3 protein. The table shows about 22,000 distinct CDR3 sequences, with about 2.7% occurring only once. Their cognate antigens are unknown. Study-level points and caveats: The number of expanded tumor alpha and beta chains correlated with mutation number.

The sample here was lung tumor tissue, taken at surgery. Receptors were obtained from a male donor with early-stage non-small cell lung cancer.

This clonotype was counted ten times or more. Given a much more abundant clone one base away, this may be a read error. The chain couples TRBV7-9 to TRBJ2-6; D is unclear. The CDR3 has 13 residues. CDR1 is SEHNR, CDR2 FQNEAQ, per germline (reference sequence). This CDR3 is CVSSPAGANVLTF. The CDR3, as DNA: TGTGTCAGCAGCCCGGCTGGGGCCAACGTCCTGACTTTC.

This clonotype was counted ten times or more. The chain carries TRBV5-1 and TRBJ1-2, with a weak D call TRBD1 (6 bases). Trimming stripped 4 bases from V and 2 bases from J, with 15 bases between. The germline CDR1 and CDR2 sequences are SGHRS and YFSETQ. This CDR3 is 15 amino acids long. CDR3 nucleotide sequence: TGCGCCAGCAGCCAGGGGACGGTAGGGAACTATGGCTACACCTTC. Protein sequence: CASSQGTVGNYGYTF.

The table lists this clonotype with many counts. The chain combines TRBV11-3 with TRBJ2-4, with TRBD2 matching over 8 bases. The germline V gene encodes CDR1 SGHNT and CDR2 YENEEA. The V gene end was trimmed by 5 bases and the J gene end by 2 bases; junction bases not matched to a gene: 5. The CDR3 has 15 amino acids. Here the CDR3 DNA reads TGTGCCAGCAGCGAGCGGGAGAGCTCCAAAAACATTCAGTACTTC. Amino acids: CASSERESSKNIQYF.

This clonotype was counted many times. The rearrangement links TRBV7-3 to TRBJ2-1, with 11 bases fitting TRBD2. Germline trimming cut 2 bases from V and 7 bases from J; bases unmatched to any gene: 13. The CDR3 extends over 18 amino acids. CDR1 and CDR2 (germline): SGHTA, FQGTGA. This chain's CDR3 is CASSLFPPGLADGNEQFF. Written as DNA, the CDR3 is TGTGCCAGCAGCTTATTTCCGCCGGGACTAGCGGATGGGAATGAGCAGTTCTTC.

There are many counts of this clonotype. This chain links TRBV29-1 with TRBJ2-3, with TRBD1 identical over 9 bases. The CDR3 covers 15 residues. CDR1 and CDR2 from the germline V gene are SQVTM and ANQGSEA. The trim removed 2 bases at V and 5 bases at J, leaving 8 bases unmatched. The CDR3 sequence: CSVEFSYRGQDTQYF. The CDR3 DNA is TGCAGCGTTGAATTTTCTTACAGGGGGCAAGATACGCAGTATTTT.

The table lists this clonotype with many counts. The CDR3 nucleotides read TGTGCCAGCAGTTGGACAGGAACGGGAGATGGCTACACCTTC. Protein: CASSWTGTGDGYTF. The genes are TRBV6-2 or TRBV6-3 and TRBJ1-2, with 7 bases lining up with TRBD1. The CDR3 runs to 14 residues. Per germline, CDR1 MNHEY and CDR2 SVGEGT. With 4 bases clipped from V and 6 bases from J, the junction kept 8 bases outside the gene matches.

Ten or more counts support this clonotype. The CDR3 is CASSLVGDRGGITDTQYF. CDR3 coding DNA: TGTGCCAGCAGCTTAGTTGGGGACAGGGGAGGAATCACAGATACGCAGTATTTT. This chain joins TRBV7-8 and TRBJ2-3; 10 bases match TRBD1. V was pared by 1 base and J by 2 bases, with 9 bases of the junction left unmatched. From germline, CDR1 is SGHVS and CDR2 FQNEAQ. This CDR3 is built from 18 residues.

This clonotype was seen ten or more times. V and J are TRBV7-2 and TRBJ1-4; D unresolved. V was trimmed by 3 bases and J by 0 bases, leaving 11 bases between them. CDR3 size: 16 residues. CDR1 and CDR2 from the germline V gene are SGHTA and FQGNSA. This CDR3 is CASSFMTRATNEKLFF. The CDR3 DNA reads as TGTGCCAGCAGCTTCATGACCCGAGCAACTAATGAAAAACTGTTTTTT.

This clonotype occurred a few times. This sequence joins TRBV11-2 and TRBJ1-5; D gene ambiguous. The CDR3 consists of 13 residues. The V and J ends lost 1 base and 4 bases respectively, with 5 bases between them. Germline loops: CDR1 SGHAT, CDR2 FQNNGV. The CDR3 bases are TGTGCCAGCAGCTTAGGCAGTAATCAGCCCCAGCATTTT. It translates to CASSLGSNQPQHF.

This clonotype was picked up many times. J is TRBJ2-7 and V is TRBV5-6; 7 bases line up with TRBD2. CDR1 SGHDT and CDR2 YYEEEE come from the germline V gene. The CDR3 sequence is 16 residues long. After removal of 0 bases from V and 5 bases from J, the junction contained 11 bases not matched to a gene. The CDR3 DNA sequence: TGTGCCAGCAGCTTGGACGCGGGAGTCCTTAGGCACGAGCAGTACTTC. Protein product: CASSLDAGVLRHEQYF.

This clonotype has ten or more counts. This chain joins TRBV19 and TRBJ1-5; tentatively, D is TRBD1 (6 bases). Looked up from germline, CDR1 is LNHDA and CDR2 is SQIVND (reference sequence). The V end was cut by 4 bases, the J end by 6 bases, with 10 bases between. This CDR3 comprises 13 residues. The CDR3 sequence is CASSTNRAQPQHF. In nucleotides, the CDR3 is TGTGCCAGTAGTACAAACAGGGCTCAGCCCCAGCATTTT.

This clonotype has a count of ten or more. CDR3 sequence reads: CASSFGTGVGETQYF. CDR3 in DNA: TGTGCCAGCAGCTTCGGGACAGGGGTCGGAGAGACCCAGTACTTC. The V and J genes are TRBV9 and TRBJ2-5; 10 bases line up with TRBD1. The CDR3 consists of 15 residues. The germline V gene has CDR1 SGDLS and CDR2 YYNGEE. J lost 4 bases, V lost 4 bases, and 7 bases had no gene match.

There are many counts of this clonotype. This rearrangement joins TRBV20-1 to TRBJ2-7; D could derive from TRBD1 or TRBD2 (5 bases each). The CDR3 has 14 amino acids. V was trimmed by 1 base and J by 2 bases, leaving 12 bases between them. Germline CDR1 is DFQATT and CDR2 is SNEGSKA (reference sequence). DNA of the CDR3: TGCAGTGCTAGAGTCCGACGGGGCACCTACGAGCAGTACTTC. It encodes CSARVRRGTYEQYF.

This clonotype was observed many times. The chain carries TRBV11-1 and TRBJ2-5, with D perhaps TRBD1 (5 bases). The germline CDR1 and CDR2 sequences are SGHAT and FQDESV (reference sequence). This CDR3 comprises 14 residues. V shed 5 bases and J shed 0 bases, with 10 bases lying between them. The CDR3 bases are TGTGCCAGCAGCCGTGGACACTACCAAGAGACCCAGTACTTC. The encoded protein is CASSRGHYQETQYF.

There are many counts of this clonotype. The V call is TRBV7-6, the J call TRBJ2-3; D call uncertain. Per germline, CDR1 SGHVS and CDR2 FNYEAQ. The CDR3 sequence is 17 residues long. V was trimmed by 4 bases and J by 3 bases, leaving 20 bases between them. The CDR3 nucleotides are TGTGCCAGCAGCTACCTCGTCTCCGGTGGAGAGACAGATACGCAGTATTTT. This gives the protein CASSYLVSGGETDTQYF.

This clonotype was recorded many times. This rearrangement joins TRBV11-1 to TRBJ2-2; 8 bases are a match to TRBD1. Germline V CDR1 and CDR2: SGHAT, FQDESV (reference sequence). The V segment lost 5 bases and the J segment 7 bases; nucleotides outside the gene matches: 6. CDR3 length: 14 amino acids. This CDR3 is CASSPGQGGGELFF. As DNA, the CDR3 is TGTGCCAGCAGCCCCGGACAGGGAGGCGGGGAGCTGTTTTTT.

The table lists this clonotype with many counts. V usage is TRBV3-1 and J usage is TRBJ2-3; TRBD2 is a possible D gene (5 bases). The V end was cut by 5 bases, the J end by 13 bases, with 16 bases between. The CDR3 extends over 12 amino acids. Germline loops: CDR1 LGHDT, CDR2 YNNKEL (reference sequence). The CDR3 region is CASSSGISVEYF. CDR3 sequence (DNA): TGTGCCAGCAGCTCCGGTATTAGCGTGGAGTATTTT.

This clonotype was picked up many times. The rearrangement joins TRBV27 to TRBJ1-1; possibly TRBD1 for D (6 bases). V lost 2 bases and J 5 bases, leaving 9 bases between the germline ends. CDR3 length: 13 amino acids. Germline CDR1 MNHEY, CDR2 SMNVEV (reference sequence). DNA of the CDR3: TGTGCCAGCAGTTTAATAAGGGGGACTGAAGCTTTCTTT. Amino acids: CASSLIRGTEAFF.

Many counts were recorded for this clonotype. This chain's CDR3 is CASSEGAGGYGYTF. The CDR3 nucleotides are TGTGCCAGCAGTGAAGGGGCCGGGGGCTATGGCTACACCTTC. The chain links TRBV6-1 to TRBJ1-2, with D perhaps matching TRBD1 (5 bases). Germline V lookup: CDR1 MNHNS, CDR2 SASEGT. V shed 1 base and J shed 4 bases, with 10 bases lying between them. The CDR3 totals 14 residues.

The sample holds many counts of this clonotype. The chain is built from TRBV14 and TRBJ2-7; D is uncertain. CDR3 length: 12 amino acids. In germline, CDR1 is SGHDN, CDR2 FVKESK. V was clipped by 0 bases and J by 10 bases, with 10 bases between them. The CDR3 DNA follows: TGTGCCAGCAGCCAAGATCCTAGGCGACAGTACTTC. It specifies CASSQDPRRQYF.

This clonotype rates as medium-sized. CDR3 sequence (DNA): TGTGCCAGCAGCTTAAAGGCGGGAGGCGGCAATGAGCAGTTCTTC. Protein product: CASSLKAGGGNEQFF. The V and J genes are TRBV7-2 and TRBJ2-1, with 8 positions matching TRBD2. This CDR3 has 15 amino acids. V gave up 2 bases and J gave up 6 bases; unmatched junction bases: 6. The V gene's germline CDR1 is SGHTA and CDR2 FQGNSA.

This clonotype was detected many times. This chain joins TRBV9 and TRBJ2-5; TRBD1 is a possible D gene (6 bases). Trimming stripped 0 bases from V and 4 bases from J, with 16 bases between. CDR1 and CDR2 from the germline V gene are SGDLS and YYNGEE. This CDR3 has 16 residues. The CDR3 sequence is CASSVGLQGPGETQYF. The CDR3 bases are TGTGCCAGCAGCGTAGGGTTACAGGGACCGGGAGAGACCCAGTACTTC.

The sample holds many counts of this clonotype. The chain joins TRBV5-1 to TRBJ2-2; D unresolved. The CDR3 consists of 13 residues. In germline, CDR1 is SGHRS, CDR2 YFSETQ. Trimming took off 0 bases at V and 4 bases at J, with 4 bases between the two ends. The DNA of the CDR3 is TGCGCCAGCAGCTTGGGTATCACCGGGGAGCTGTTTTTT. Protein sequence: CASSLGITGELFF.

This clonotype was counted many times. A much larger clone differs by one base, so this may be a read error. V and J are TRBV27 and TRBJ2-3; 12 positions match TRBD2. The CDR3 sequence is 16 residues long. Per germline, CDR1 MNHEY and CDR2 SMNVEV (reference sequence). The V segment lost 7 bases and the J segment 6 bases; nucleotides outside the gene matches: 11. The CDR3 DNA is TGTGCCAGCAAACTGTGGACTAGCGGGATCGACGATACGCAGTATTTT. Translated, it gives CASKLWTSGIDDTQYF.